This T cell receptor beta chain was observed in a study of T cells after yellow fever vaccination. The table lists this clonotype with a few counts. From germline, CDR1 is SQVTM and CDR2 ANQGSEA. Trimming removed 4 bases at V and 3 bases at J, with 4 bases between. The CDR3 spans 12 residues. MiXCR, run by TCRdb on the 5' RACE reads, gives a single entry per CDR3 protein. The sample carries a few hundred thousand distinct CDR3 sequences, over 4% recorded once. V and J are TRBV29-1 and TRBJ2-6; D remains ambiguous. Sequences were derived from PBMCs, sampled 5 days after the yellow fever booster vaccination. The source is a young man who received the YFV17D yellow fever vaccine. In nucleotides, the CDR3 is TGCAGCGTTGGCGGTGGGGCCAACGTCCTGACTTTC. Translated: CSVGGGANVLTF.